One sample yielded the 18 T cell receptor beta chains listed below, sequenced in a study of T and B cells in COVID-19 patients. Multiplex PCR with BIOMED2 TRB-A/B primer pools amplified TRB rearrangements. MiXCR was run by TCRdb on the multiplex PCR reads, yielding one entry per CDR3 protein. The sample carries 9,000 to 13,000 distinct CDR3 sequences, about 30% recorded once. From blood, roughly 250-500 ng of genomic DNA served as TRB template. Sample: blood. These receptors originate from a human donor with active COVID-19.

The chain recombines TRBV18 with TRBJ1-1; weak D call: TRBD1 (6 bases). The CDR3 is 14 amino acids. V was pared by 0 bases and J by 3 bases, with 8 bases between. Germline values: CDR1 KGHSH, CDR2 LQKENI. This chain's CDR3 is CASSPPSGDTEAFF. CDR3 nucleotide sequence: TGTGCCAGCTCACCACCGTCAGGGGACACTGAAGCTTTCTTT.

The V and J genes are TRBV5-6 and TRBJ2-3; TRBD2 aligns across 10 bases. Trimming at V came to 1 base and at J to 6 bases, leaving 5 bases not matched to a gene. This CDR3 contains 15 residues. CDR1 is SGHDT, CDR2 YYEEEE, per germline. DNA for the CDR3: TGTGCCAGCAGCTTGCTACTAGCGGGGTTTGATACGCAGTATTTT. Translation gives CASSLLLAGFDTQYF.

This chain links TRBV2 with TRBJ2-1; D remains ambiguous. V lost 7 bases, J lost 8 bases, and 18 bases lay in between. Germline V gene sequence: CDR1 SNHLY, CDR2 FYNNEI. The CDR3 is 14 amino acids. The CDR3 region is CASNVGLARHEQFF. In DNA, the CDR3 is TGTGCCAGCAATGTGGGCCTTGCTCGGCATGAGCAGTTCTTC. The entire variable domain, with the rest obtained from reference TRBV2 and TRBJ2-1, is as follows: EPEVTQTPSHQVTQMGQEVILRCVPISNHLYFYWYRQILGQKVEFLVSFYNNEISEKSEIFDDQFSVERPDGSNFTLKIRSTKLEDSAMYFCASNVGLARHEQFFGPGTRLTVL.

Only one count was recorded for this clonotype. The genes are TRBV5-1 and TRBJ1-6, with D maybe TRBD1 (6 bases). V lost 0 bases and J 6 bases, leaving 13 bases between the germline ends. CDR3 length equals 16 residues. Germline CDR1 reads SGHRS; CDR2 reads YFSETQ. The CDR3 loop is CASSLDPWGANSPLHF. CDR3 in DNA: TGCGCCAGCAGCTTGGACCCTTGGGGGGCTAATTCACCCCTCCACTTT.

This clonotype qualifies as medium-sized. The gene calls are TRBV18 and TRBJ1-3; D not certain. Trimming removed 2 bases at V and 0 bases at J, with 11 bases between. The CDR3 is made up of 16 amino acids. Germline CDR1 KGHSH, CDR2 LQKENI. CDR3 region: CASSPSIVDSGNTIYF. The CDR3 DNA is TGTGCCAGCTCACCATCGATAGTAGACTCTGGAAACACCATATATTTT.

The V gene is TRBV5-4, the J gene TRBJ1-6, with D possibly being TRBD1 (6 bases). Germline CDR1 reads SGHNT; CDR2 reads YYREEE (reference sequence). V was clipped by 4 bases and J by 7 bases, with 9 bases between them. CDR3 size: 13 residues. The CDR3 here is CASSGGQNSPLHF. CDR3 in DNA: TGTGCCAGCAGCGGCGGACAGAATTCACCCCTCCACTTT.

The CDR3 DNA reads as TGTGCCAGCAGCTTGTCGGGTAGCAATCAGCCCCAGCATTTT. This sequence encodes CASSLSGSNQPQHF. The chain has TRBV5-4 and TRBJ1-5; D ambiguous. The V and J ends lost 1 base and 0 bases respectively, with 5 bases between them. This CDR3 comprises 14 residues. Germline lookup yields CDR1 SGHNT and CDR2 YYREEE (reference sequence).

This clonotype turned up a few times. The V gene is TRBV5-1, the J gene TRBJ2-7; possibly TRBD2 for D (5 bases). Germline V gene data show CDR1 as SGHRS and CDR2 as YFSETQ. The V and J ends lost 3 bases and 0 bases respectively, with 10 bases between them. The CDR3 is made up of 14 amino acids. The DNA for the CDR3 is TGCGCCAGCAGCTCCACCGAGGGCTCCTACGAGCAGTACTTC. It encodes CASSSTEGSYEQYF. Using reference TRBV5-1 and TRBJ2-7 for the parts outside the CDR3, the full variable domain is KAGVTQTPRYLIKTRGQQVTLSCSPISGHRSVSWYQQTPGQGLQFLFEYFSETQRNKGNFPGRFSGRQFSNSRSEMNVSTLELGDSALYLCASSSTEGSYEQYFGPGTRLTVT.

This clonotype qualifies as medium-sized (0.01 to 0.1%). CDR3: CASSFGDRNNEQFF. The CDR3, as DNA: TGTGCCAGCAGCTTCGGGGACAGGAACAATGAGCAGTTCTTC. The gene calls are TRBV5-4 and TRBJ2-1; 8 nucleotides line up with TRBD1. The CDR3 is 14 amino acids. The V segment lost 2 bases and the J segment 5 bases; nucleotides outside the gene matches: 3. The germline CDR1 and CDR2 sequences are SGHNT and YYREEE (reference sequence).

This clonotype is labeled medium-sized. This chain uses TRBV18 with TRBJ2-1, with TRBD2 matching 11 bases. CDR1 is KGHSH and CDR2 is LQKENI in the germline V gene. This CDR3 contains 15 residues. V dropped 6 bases and J dropped 2; count of bases not matched to a gene: 3. The CDR3 here is CASSLGLAAYNEQFF. The DNA of the CDR3 is TGTGCCAGCTCGCTGGGACTAGCGGCCTACAATGAGCAGTTCTTC. The whole variable domain, filled in from reference TRBV18 and TRBJ2-1, reads NAGVMQNPRHLVRRRGQEARLRCSPMKGHSHVYWYRQLPEEGLKFMVYLQKENIIDESGMPKERFSAEFPKEGPSILRIQQVVRGDSAAYFCASSLGLAAYNEQFFGPGTRLTVL.

With regard to this clonotype: One end of the junction is discordant with germline, which a read error may explain. V is TRBV7-6 and J is TRBJ2-7, with D possibly matching TRBD1 (6 bases). The CDR3 is 15 amino acids. Per germline, CDR1 SGHVS and CDR2 FNYEAQ. CDR3 in amino acids: CASSLAGARTYEQYF. CDR3 DNA sequence: TGTGCCAGCAGCCTAGCAGGGGCGCGAACCTACGAGCAGTACTTC.

This clonotype was seen only a few times. At one of its ends the junction is not consistent with the germline gene, which may arise from a read error. V usage is TRBV6-6 and J usage is TRBJ1-2, with TRBD1 matching 9 bases. Germline CDR1 MNHNY, CDR2 SVGAGI (reference sequence). CDR3 size: 12 residues. In DNA, the CDR3 is TGTGCCAGCAGTTATCTCACGGGACAGGGTTTCTTC. Translated, it gives CASSYLTGQGFF.

Worth noting for this clonotype: One end of the junction fails to match germline, which may point to a read error. This chain joins TRBV4-3 and TRBJ1-4, with D hard to call. The CDR3 extends over 14 amino acids. Germline V gives CDR1 LGHNA, CDR2 YSLEER. As DNA, the CDR3 is TGTGCCAGCAAACTAGCCGGGGCTAATGAAAAACTGTTTTTT. It encodes CASKLAGANEKLFF.

With respect to this clonotype: A clone one base away is much larger, so this may be a read error. The chain recombines TRBV19 with TRBJ1-1; D gene uncertain. This CDR3 contains 13 residues. Germline V CDR1 and CDR2: LNHDA, SQIVND (reference sequence). V lost 6 bases and J 0 bases, leaving 8 bases between the germline ends. As DNA, the CDR3 is TGTGCCAGTAGGCGGCTAATGAACACTGAAGCTTTCTTT. The encoded protein is CASRRLMNTEAFF.

The chain is built from TRBV11-1 and TRBJ2-2; D is perhaps TRBD1 (5 bases). V lost 1 base and J lost 6, with 12 bases in between. The CDR3 extends over 15 amino acids. Germline values: CDR1 SGHAT, CDR2 FQDESV (reference sequence). The CDR3 DNA sequence: TGTGCCAGCAGCTTAGATCTTGCAGGGTCCGGGGAGCTGTTTTTT. As protein: CASSLDLAGSGELFF.

Details on this clonotype: A much larger clone lies a single base off, so this may be a read error. This chain links TRBV19 with TRBJ2-5; the match to TRBD2 covers 11 bases. J gave up 2 bases and V 3 bases, and 5 bases lay outside the gene matches. The CDR3 runs 16 residues. Germline V gives CDR1 LNHDA, CDR2 SQIVND (reference sequence). The CDR3 DNA follows: TGTGCCAGTAGTATGGGGACTAGCGGACTTCAAGAGACCCAGTACTTC. This gives the protein CASSMGTSGLQETQYF.

The chain combines TRBV4-3 with TRBJ2-1, with D unresolved. Deletions cut 6 bases from V and 4 bases from J, with 16 bases between. Germline CDR1 LGHNA, CDR2 YSLEER. The CDR3 spans 15 residues. In DNA, the CDR3 is TGCGCCAGCAGAAGAGAGGCGACGCCGTACAATGAGCAGTTCTTC. It codes for CASRREATPYNEQFF.

The V gene is TRBV6-6, the J gene TRBJ1-2; possible D gene TRBD1, 6 bases. CDR1 and CDR2 (germline): MNHNY, SVGAGI (reference sequence). The CDR3 covers 14 residues. V dropped 2 bases and J dropped 5 bases, with 12 bases sitting between them. CDR3 protein: CASSYAGGRYGYTF. CDR3 sequence (DNA): TGTGCCAGCAGTTACGCGGGGGGCAGATATGGCTACACCTTC.